This passage covers 32 T cell receptor beta chains from one sample sequenced in a study of early T cells in non-severe SARS-CoV-2 infection. TCRdb reprocessed the 5' RACE reads via MiXCR and lists one record per CDR3 protein. The sample consists of 35,000 to 50,000 distinct CDR3 sequences, 20% to 25% of them appearing once. Material: whole blood, obtained at baseline. These receptors all come from an adult who was a healthcare worker with PCR-confirmed SARS-CoV-2 infection or an uninfected control (not recorded which).

This clonotype was picked up a small number of times. V and J are TRBV20-1 and TRBJ1-6; 8 bases are a match to TRBD1. The CDR3 has 16 residues. The V gene end was trimmed by 2 bases and the J gene end by 5 bases; junction bases not matched to a gene: 8. Germline CDR1 is DFQATT and CDR2 is SNEGSKA (reference sequence). The DNA of the CDR3 is TGCAGTGCTAGAAGTATTCAGGGGGCAGATAATTCACCCCTCCACTTT. The encoded protein is CSARSIQGADNSPLHF.

The chain has TRBV18 and TRBJ1-4, with D maybe TRBD1 (5 bases). The germline gives CDR1 KGHSH, CDR2 LQKENI. V was pared by 2 bases and J by 4 bases, with 11 bases between. The CDR3 has 15 amino acids. Here the CDR3 DNA reads TGTGCCAGCTCACCAGAAACAGGCATTAATGAAAAACTGTTTTTT. It specifies CASSPETGINEKLFF.

This clonotype was found many times. V usage is TRBV29-1 and J usage is TRBJ1-4, with 10 bases that match TRBD1. CDR1 is SQVTM and CDR2 is ANQGSEA in the germline V gene. CDR3 size: 15 residues. Unmatched junction bases numbered 4, after V lost 6 bases and J lost 0 bases. CDR3 sequence: CSVAGQGATNEKLFF. The CDR3, as DNA: TGCAGCGTAGCCGGACAGGGGGCAACTAATGAAAAACTGTTTTTT.

This chain links TRBV4-1 with TRBJ2-7; D gene ambiguous. CDR3 length equals 15 residues. CDR1 MGHRA and CDR2 YSYEKL come from the germline V gene. Trimming took off 2 bases at V and 3 bases at J, with 14 bases between the two ends. This CDR3 reads CASSQYPNANYEQYF. The CDR3 region has the DNA TGCGCCAGCAGCCAATATCCCAACGCGAACTACGAGCAGTACTTC.

This clonotype was counted a few times. The rearrangement links TRBV7-2 to TRBJ2-5, with 7 bases matching TRBD1. Trimming at V came to 5 bases and at J to 2 bases, leaving 8 bases not matched to a gene. CDR1 and CDR2 from the germline V gene are SGHTA and FQGNSA. There are 15 residues in the CDR3. CDR3: CASSPRQGRQETQYF. The CDR3, as DNA: TGTGCCAGCAGCCCTAGACAGGGAAGGCAAGAGACCCAGTACTTC.

This clonotype came up a few times. The chain couples TRBV4-2 to TRBJ1-4; D unresolved. V lost 4 bases and J lost 6, with 12 bases in between. CDR3 length: 14 amino acids. CDR1 is LGHNA, CDR2 YNFKEQ, per germline. The CDR3 coding sequence is TGTGCCAGCAGCCCTCAGCCAGGTGATGAAAAACTGTTTTTT. Protein product: CASSPQPGDEKLFF.

Only a few counts were recorded for this clonotype. This chain joins TRBV9 and TRBJ1-1, with D hard to call. This CDR3 has 11 amino acids. Germline V gene data show CDR1 as SGDLS and CDR2 as YYNGEE. V lost 3 bases to trimming and J lost 8 bases, with 8 bases between them. CDR3 coding DNA: TGTGCCAGCAGCGCGGGCCGCGAAGCTTTCTTT. Its protein product is CASSAGREAFF.

This clonotype was found a few times. The CDR3 here is CASSSGGTEAFF. In DNA, the CDR3 is TGTGCCAGCAGCTCCGGTGGCACTGAAGCTTTCTTT. The rearrangement joins TRBV7-8 to TRBJ1-1; D remains unclear. CDR1 SGHVS and CDR2 FQNEAQ come from the germline V gene. The CDR3 covers 12 residues. The ends were cut back, 4 bases at V and 4 bases at J, with 7 bases in the middle. Full variable domain (remainder filled in from reference TRBV7-8 and TRBJ1-1): GAGVSQSPRYKVAKRGQDVALRCDPISGHVSLFWYQQALGQGPEFLTYFQNEAQLDKSGLPSDRFFAERPEGSVSTLKIQRTQQEDSAVYLCASSSGGTEAFFGQGTRLTVV.

The chain carries TRBV12-2 and TRBJ2-4. TRBV12-2 is designated a pseudogene. CDR3 length: 14 amino acids. The CDR3 DNA reads TGTGCAAGTCGCTTTTTCGGGCAGCCAAACATTCAGTACTTC. This sequence encodes CASRFFGQPNIQYF.

This clonotype is medium-sized (0.01 to 0.1%) in the sample. The V gene is TRBV7-9, the J gene TRBJ1-6; TRBD1 might be the D (5 bases). Germline loops: CDR1 SEHNR, CDR2 FQNEAQ (reference sequence). CDR3 length equals 14 residues. The V end lost 5 bases, the J end lost 7 bases, and 12 bases lay between the germline ends. CDR3 in amino acids: CASSAGTGNSPLHF. CDR3 nucleotides: TGTGCCAGCAGCGCTGGGACCGGAAATTCACCCCTCCACTTT.

This clonotype was observed once. This chain connects TRBV10-3 to TRBJ1-1; 7 bases match TRBD1. The CDR3 extends over 16 amino acids. Germline V lookup: CDR1 ENHRY, CDR2 SYGVKD. The ends lost 7 bases at V and 1 base at J; junction bases unmatched: 12. CDR3 DNA: TGTGCCATCACCCAGGGGGTCGGACTCGGGAACACTGAAGCTTTCTTT. It encodes CAITQGVGLGNTEAFF.

The rearrangement uses TRBV7-2 and TRBJ1-5; D not resolved. The CDR3 covers 12 residues. The ends were cut back, 5 bases at V and 2 bases at J, with 4 bases in the middle. Looked up from germline, CDR1 is SGHTA and CDR2 is FQGNSA. The CDR3 region is CASSGRNQPQHF. The CDR3 DNA sequence: TGTGCCAGCAGCGGGCGCAATCAGCCCCAGCATTTT.

This clonotype turned up a few times. This rearrangement joins TRBV6-2 or TRBV6-3 to TRBJ1-5; a possible D gene is TRBD1 (6 bases). This CDR3 region has 14 residues. Per germline, CDR1 MNHEY and CDR2 SVGEGT. V dropped 2 bases and J dropped 5 bases, with 10 bases sitting between them. CDR3 region: CASSYGTYHQPQHF. Here the CDR3 DNA reads TGTGCCAGCAGTTACGGGACATACCATCAGCCCCAGCATTTT.

This chain connects TRBV13 to TRBJ2-7, with D perhaps matching TRBD1 (5 bases). The ends were cut back, 1 base at V and 1 base at J, with 14 bases in the middle. Germline V gene sequence: CDR1 PRHDT, CDR2 FYEKMQ (reference sequence). The CDR3 has 16 residues. For the CDR3, the DNA is TGTGCCAGCAGCTTAGAGGGGCCGGAGCGTTCCTACGAGCAGTACTTC. Translation: CASSLEGPERSYEQYF.

CDR3 sequence (DNA): TGTGCCACCCGTGAACCCCGGGGGCTAGCCACCGGGGAGCTGTTTTTT. Its protein is CATREPRGLATGELFF. J is TRBJ2-2 and V is TRBV19, with D possibly called TRBD1 or TRBD2 (6 bases each). The V gene lost 10 bases and the J gene lost 4 bases, with 22 bases spanning the gap. The CDR3 runs to 16 residues. Germline V gene data show CDR1 as LNHDA and CDR2 as SQIVND (reference sequence).

The J gene is TRBJ2-7, the V gene TRBV5-6; 8 nucleotides match TRBD2. CDR1 and CDR2 from the germline V gene are SGHDT and YYEEEE. V lost 0 bases to trimming and J lost 7 bases; unmatched junction nucleotides: 9. CDR3 size: 15 residues. The CDR3 DNA is TGTGCCAGCAGCTTGGTGGTCAGCGGGGGACCTGAGCAGTACTTC. It translates to CASSLVVSGGPEQYF.

The chain employs TRBV20-1 and TRBJ2-7; TRBD2 aligns across 10 bases. Germline CDR1 DFQATT, CDR2 SNEGSKA (reference sequence). The V gene end was trimmed by 2 bases and the J gene end by 4 bases; junction bases not matched to a gene: 14. The CDR3 runs to 17 residues. In DNA, the CDR3 is TGCAGTGCTAGAAACAACAGAGCGGGGGGGCCACTGTACGAGCAGTACTTC. Translating it yields CSARNNRAGGPLYEQYF.

This clonotype was detected a few times. The chain carries TRBV19 and TRBJ1-2; D is ambiguous. Germline CDR1 LNHDA, CDR2 SQIVND (reference sequence). This CDR3 region has 15 residues. With 5 bases removed from V and 3 bases from J, the gap between germline ends came to 16 bases. The CDR3 sequence is CASSSPSGPDYGYTF. CDR3 DNA: TGTGCCAGTAGTTCTCCCTCCGGGCCTGACTATGGCTACACCTTC. Drawing the rest from reference TRBV19 and TRBJ1-2, the complete variable domain is DGGITQSPKYLFRKEGQNVTLSCEQNLNHDAMYWYRQDPGQGLRLIYYSQIVNDFQKGDIAEGYSVSREKKESFPLTVTSAQKNPTAFYLCASSSPSGPDYGYTFGSGTRLTVV.

The chain uses TRBV7-8 and TRBJ1-5, with D maybe TRBD1 (5 bases). Trimming removed 5 bases from V and 7 bases from J, with 15 bases in between. This CDR3 spans 14 amino acids. Germline CDR1 SGHVS, CDR2 FQNEAQ. CDR3 loop: CASSPYGRAQPQHF. The CDR3 DNA is TGTGCCAGCAGCCCCTACGGCAGGGCCCAGCCCCAGCATTTT.

CDR3 nucleotide sequence: TGTGCCAGCAGCCAGGGAGGTGAGACCCAGTACTTC. Its protein is CASSQGGETQYF. The chain joins TRBV7-2 to TRBJ2-5; weak D call: TRBD2 (6 bases). CDR3 length: 12 amino acids. Trimming stripped 5 bases from V and 5 bases from J, with 9 bases between. Germline CDR1 SGHTA, CDR2 FQGNSA.

This clonotype appeared a few times. This chain connects TRBV5-1 to TRBJ2-3, with 8 bases aligning to TRBD2. The CDR3 spans 15 residues. Germline CDR1 and CDR2: SGHRS and YFSETQ. V shed 0 bases and J 7 bases; nucleotides not matched to a gene: 7. The CDR3 reads CASSLGGGTANTQYF. The CDR3 nucleotides read TGCGCCAGCAGCTTGGGCGGGGGGACCGCCAATACGCAGTATTTT.

The rearrangement joins TRBV10-3 to TRBJ2-2; tentatively, D is TRBD2 (6 bases). CDR1 is ENHRY, CDR2 SYGVKD, per germline. V dropped 2 bases and J dropped 4 bases, with 20 bases sitting between them. The CDR3 is 18 amino acids. CDR3: CAISELRVGGAGTGELFF. The CDR3 region has the DNA TGTGCCATCAGTGAGCTGAGGGTCGGCGGGGCGGGCACCGGGGAGCTGTTTTTT.

This clonotype was observed at least ten times. This chain connects TRBV7-2 to TRBJ2-5; 9 bases fit TRBD2. The V segment lost 10 bases and the J segment 4 bases; nucleotides outside the gene matches: 7. Looked up from germline, CDR1 is SGHTA and CDR2 is FQGNSA. The CDR3 sequence is 13 residues long. This chain's CDR3 is CANSWRGGETQYF. The CDR3 DNA reads as TGTGCCAATTCCTGGCGGGGGGGAGAGACCCAGTACTTC.

The chain is built from TRBV11-2 and TRBJ2-7; 7 positions match TRBD1. The CDR3 extends over 12 amino acids. The V gene end was trimmed by 5 bases and the J gene end by 4 bases; junction bases not matched to a gene: 2. Germline assignment: CDR1 SGHAT and CDR2 FQNNGV. This CDR3 is CASSPQGYEQYF. CDR3 in DNA: TGTGCCAGCAGCCCACAGGGGTACGAGCAGTACTTC.

This clonotype has a handful of counts. The chain couples TRBV12-3 or TRBV12-4 to TRBJ1-6; TRBD1 matches at 10 bases. The CDR3 is 17 residues long. V lost 3 bases to trimming and J lost 9 bases; unmatched junction nucleotides: 11. The CDR3 spells CASSFKVMDRGGSPLHF. Written as DNA, the CDR3 is TGTGCCAGCAGTTTTAAAGTGATGGACAGGGGGGGTTCACCCCTCCACTTT.

This clonotype was seen ten or more times. V is TRBV5-4 and J is TRBJ2-5; D is uncertain. This CDR3 contains 14 residues. Deletions cut 1 base from V and 1 base from J, with 8 bases between. Per the germline V gene, CDR1 is SGHNT and CDR2 is YYREEE (reference sequence). The CDR3 spells CASSLFAGQETQYF. CDR3 sequence (DNA): TGTGCCAGCAGCTTGTTTGCCGGCCAAGAGACCCAGTACTTC.

The gene calls are TRBV12-5 and TRBJ2-1, with D possibly called TRBD1 or TRBD2 (5 bases each). Germline-derived CDR1 and CDR2 are LGHNT and FRNRAP. V lost 0 bases, J lost 4 bases, and 13 bases lay in between. The CDR3 is 16 residues long. CDR3 sequence (DNA): TGTGCTAGTGGTTTGGTACTTGGGACGGAATACAATGAGCAGTTCTTC. It is translated as CASGLVLGTEYNEQFF. The whole variable domain, remainder taken from reference TRBV12-5 and TRBJ2-1, is DARVTQTPRHKVTEMGQEVTMRCQPILGHNTVFWYRQTMMQGLELLAYFRNRAPLDDSGMPKDRFSAEMPDATLATLKIQPSEPRDSAVYFCASGLVLGTEYNEQFFGPGTRLTVL.

This clonotype was found many times. The rearrangement joins TRBV3-1 to TRBJ1-2, with D unresolved. Between the trimmed V and J ends, which lost 1 base and 4 bases, there was a span of 13 bases. The CDR3 runs to 15 residues. The germline V gene has CDR1 LGHDT and CDR2 YNNKEL (reference sequence). The CDR3 coding sequence is TGTGCCAGCAGCCAAGCTTTTCAGCAAACCTATGGCTACACCTTC. It specifies CASSQAFQQTYGYTF.

Only a few counts were recorded for this clonotype. The rearrangement joins TRBV20-1 to TRBJ2-3, with 8 bases lining up with TRBD2. CDR1 is DFQATT and CDR2 is SNEGSKA in the germline V gene (reference sequence). The CDR3 is 16 residues long. The J segment lost 7 bases and the V segment lost 3 bases, leaving 15 bases of the junction unmatched. The CDR3 is CSARKTAGDVINTQYF. The CDR3 DNA sequence: TGCAGTGCTAGGAAAACAGCGGGGGACGTCATAAATACGCAGTATTTT.

The gene calls are TRBV18 and TRBJ2-5; 9 bases are shared with TRBD1. Per the germline V gene, CDR1 is KGHSH and CDR2 is LQKENI. This CDR3 is built from 14 residues. With V trimmed by 3 bases and J by 7 bases, 6 bases remained unmatched. For the CDR3, the DNA is TGTGCCAGCTCACCCGGGACAGGGCTCGGGACCCAGTACTTC. Its protein product is CASSPGTGLGTQYF.

This clonotype was seen a handful of times. This chain links TRBV7-9 with TRBJ1-4, with a weak D call TRBD1 (6 bases). The CDR3 sequence is 16 residues long. V lost 5 bases to trimming and J lost 8 bases, with 21 bases between them. Germline V gene sequence: CDR1 SEHNR, CDR2 FQNEAQ (reference sequence). The CDR3 DNA is TGTGCCAGCAGCGCCGGAGGGACACTCGGAACCGAAAAACTGTTTTTT. It is translated as CASSAGGTLGTEKLFF.

V gene TRBV10-2 combines with J gene TRBJ1-6; perhaps TRBD1 as D (6 bases). This CDR3 region has 14 residues. Germline V gene data show CDR1 as WSHSY and CDR2 as SAAADI. V was cut by 5 bases and J by 10 bases, with 15 bases left in between. CDR3 loop: CASSSQGRDSPLHF. As DNA, the CDR3 is TGCGCCAGCAGTTCGCAGGGGCGAGACTCACCCCTCCACTTT.